This T cell receptor beta chain derives from a study of spatial heterogeneity in lung cancer. TCRdb re-called the 5' RACE reads through MiXCR, storing one row per CDR3 protein. The sample records about 27,000 distinct CDR3 sequences, around 7.5% being singletons. Specified time point: sample taken at primary tumor resection. Trimming took 6 bases from V and 8 from J, leaving 12 bases between them. Germline loops: CDR1 SNHLY, CDR2 FYNNEI. The CDR3 is made up of 12 amino acids. This clonotype was counted ten times or more. Its antigen remains unknown. Points from the study as a whole: Mutation counts in tumors were tracked by counts of expanded intratumoral alpha and beta TCRs.

The sequence derives from a male donor with early-stage non-small cell lung cancer. The V and J genes are TRBV2 and TRBJ2-3; D call uncertain. The input for sequencing was lung tumor tissue, taken at surgery. The CDR3 DNA follows: TGTGCCAGCAGCGAATCCTTCGGTACGCAGTATTTT. This translates into CASSESFGTQYF. Filled out from reference TRBV2 and TRBJ2-3, the complete variable domain reads EPEVTQTPSHQVTQMGQEVILRCVPISNHLYFYWYRQILGQKVEFLVSFYNNEISEKSEIFDDQFSVERPDGSNFTLKIRSTKLEDSAMYFCASSESFGTQYFGPGTRLTVL.